This is a list of T cell receptor beta chains from one sample in a study of beta chain features in type 1 diabetes. Using immunoSEQ multiplex PCR, the repertoire was profiled, and TCRdb retains in-frame clones only, with some absent. The sample includes just over 150,000 clones, 8.5% to 14% of them seen just once. Material for sequencing was central memory CD4+ T cells from blood. These receptors were collected from a man aged 18 to 30 in good health. Each CDR3 is given with its conserved first and last residue.

v_gene	j_gene	CDR3aa
TRBV18	TRBJ2-1	CASSPREGAYNEQFF
TRBV9	TRBJ2-7	CASSVGTGGANEQYF
TRBV7-2	TRBJ2-1	CASSATLGTAYNEQFF
TRBV7-2	TRBJ1-4	CASSPSGGYNEKLFF
TRBV4-3	TRBJ2-3	CASSQELPFISGSNTDTQYF
TRBV7-2	TRBJ2-7	CASGSYEQYF
TRBV2	TRBJ1-5	CASSTSGGRERNQPQHF
TRBV7-8	TRBJ2-2	CASSSSFGELFF
TRBV4-2	TRBJ2-1	CASSPTPGLWDEQFF
TRBV7-2	TRBJ2-3	CASSRDWTDTQYF
TRBV30	TRBJ1-2	CAWSVQGINYGYTF
TRBV14	TRBJ1-2	CASSQVIGTKYGYTF
TRBV25-1	TRBJ2-2	CASSPLTNTGELFF
TRBV19	TRBJ1-1	CASGKMHTEAFF
TRBV4-1	TRBJ2-7	CASSQDLALLYEQYF
TRBV2	TRBJ1-2	CASSEGQGLYYGYTF
TRBV2	TRBJ1-2	CASTAAVLANYGYTF
TRBV5-1	TRBJ2-3	CASSSRDRVGTDTQYF
TRBV28	TRBJ2-7	CASSRRTGNYEQYF
TRBV5-1	TRBJ2-3	CASSLASGTDTQYF
TRBV10-3	TRBJ2-6	CAISRGAGANVLTF
TRBV19	TRBJ1-5	CASSPGDNQPQHF
TRBV7-9	TRBJ2-4	CASSGSSSTKNIQYF
TRBV28	TRBJ1-2	CASSSGYGYTF
TRBV7-8	TRBJ1-2	CASSPGVGYTF
TRBV28	TRBJ2-2	CASRMPGTGELFF
TRBV6-1	TRBJ1-1	CASSFDSFPFF
TRBV7-6	TRBJ2-4	CASSLGRGATNIQYF
TRBV27	TRBJ1-5	CASSLAGAFNQPQHF
TRBV28	TRBJ2-3	CASQTSTDTQYF
TRBV5-4	TRBJ2-5	CASSLGDGKTQYF
TRBV14	TRBJ1-2	CASSFSGIYGYTF
TRBV29-1	TRBJ1-1	CSVDAGARGEAFF
TRBV4-1	TRBJ2-3	CASSQEWQALQYF
TRBV9	TRBJ2-3	CASSVAISGRVLRKTDTQYF
TRBV7-2	TRBJ2-1	CASSPRLDRNEQFF
TRBV7-3	TRBJ2-1	CASSPASGRGGNEQFF
TRBV21-1	TRBJ2-1	CASSKKGHYSYNEQFF
TRBV7-9	TRBJ2-2	CASSFAGTQNTGELFF
TRBV30	TRBJ1-5	CAWSLASNQPQHF
TRBV7-2	TRBJ2-2	CASSFEGNTGELFF